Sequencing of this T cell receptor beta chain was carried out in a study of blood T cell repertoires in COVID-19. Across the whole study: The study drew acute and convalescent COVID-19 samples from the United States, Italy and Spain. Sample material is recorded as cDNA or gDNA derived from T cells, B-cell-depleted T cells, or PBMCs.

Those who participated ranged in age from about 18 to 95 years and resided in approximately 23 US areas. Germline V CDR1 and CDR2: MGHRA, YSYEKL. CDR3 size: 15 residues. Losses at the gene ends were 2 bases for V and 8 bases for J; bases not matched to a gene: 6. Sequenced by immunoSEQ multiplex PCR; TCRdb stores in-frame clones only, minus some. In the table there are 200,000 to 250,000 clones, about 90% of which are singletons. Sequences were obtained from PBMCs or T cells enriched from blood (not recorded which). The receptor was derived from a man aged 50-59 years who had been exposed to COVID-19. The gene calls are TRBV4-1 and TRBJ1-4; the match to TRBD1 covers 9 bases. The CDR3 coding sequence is TGCGCCAGCAGCCAATATACCGGGACAGGGGAAAAACTGTTTTTT. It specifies CASSQYTGTGEKLFF.